Below, 4 T cell receptor beta chains from the same sample are listed, as sequenced in a study of blood T cells in healthy people across ages. Sample-barcoded 5' priming and a J-beta primer mix drove a second PCR of about 7 to 12 cycles. TCRdb re-called the 5' RACE reads through MiXCR, storing one row per CDR3 protein. This table has about 780,000 distinct CDR3 sequences, about 45% appearing once. Source material: blood. The receptor set was obtained from an elderly man in good health.

The chain recombines TRBV12-3 or TRBV12-4 with TRBJ2-1, with TRBD2 matching over 14 bases. J gave up 6 bases and V 7 bases, and 8 bases lay outside the gene matches. This CDR3 comprises 16 residues. CDR3 in amino acids: CASTNPGLAGVNEQFF. The CDR3, as DNA: TGTGCCAGCACCAATCCGGGACTAGCGGGAGTCAATGAGCAGTTCTTC.

This clonotype showed up just once. CDR3 region: CSVARRQSYNSPLHF. The CDR3 nucleotides are TGCAGCGTTGCAAGGAGACAGAGCTATAATTCACCCCTCCACTTT. The chain employs TRBV29-1 and TRBJ1-6, with a tentative D call TRBD1 (5 bases). Trimming removed 4 bases from V and 3 bases from J, with 13 bases in between. The V gene's germline CDR1 is SQVTM and CDR2 ANQGSEA. The CDR3 runs to 15 residues.

V and J are TRBV7-2 and TRBJ2-2; 12 bases fit TRBD2. The CDR3 runs 16 residues. Germline CDR1 reads SGHTA; CDR2 reads FQGNSA. Trimming took 7 bases from V and 2 from J; bases not matched to a gene: 5. CDR3 sequence (DNA): TGTGCCAGCACCCTAGCGGGAGGGGGCAACACCGGGGAGCTGTTTTTT. This encodes CASTLAGGGNTGELFF.

The V and J genes are TRBV12-3 or TRBV12-4 and TRBJ2-3, with 16 bases fitting TRBD2. The length of the CDR3 is 18 residues. Trimming took 5 bases from V and 1 from J; bases not matched to a gene: 6. The CDR3 spells CASSPGLAGGPGTDTQYF. Written as DNA, the CDR3 is TGTGCCAGCAGTCCGGGACTAGCGGGAGGGCCTGGCACAGATACGCAGTATTTT.